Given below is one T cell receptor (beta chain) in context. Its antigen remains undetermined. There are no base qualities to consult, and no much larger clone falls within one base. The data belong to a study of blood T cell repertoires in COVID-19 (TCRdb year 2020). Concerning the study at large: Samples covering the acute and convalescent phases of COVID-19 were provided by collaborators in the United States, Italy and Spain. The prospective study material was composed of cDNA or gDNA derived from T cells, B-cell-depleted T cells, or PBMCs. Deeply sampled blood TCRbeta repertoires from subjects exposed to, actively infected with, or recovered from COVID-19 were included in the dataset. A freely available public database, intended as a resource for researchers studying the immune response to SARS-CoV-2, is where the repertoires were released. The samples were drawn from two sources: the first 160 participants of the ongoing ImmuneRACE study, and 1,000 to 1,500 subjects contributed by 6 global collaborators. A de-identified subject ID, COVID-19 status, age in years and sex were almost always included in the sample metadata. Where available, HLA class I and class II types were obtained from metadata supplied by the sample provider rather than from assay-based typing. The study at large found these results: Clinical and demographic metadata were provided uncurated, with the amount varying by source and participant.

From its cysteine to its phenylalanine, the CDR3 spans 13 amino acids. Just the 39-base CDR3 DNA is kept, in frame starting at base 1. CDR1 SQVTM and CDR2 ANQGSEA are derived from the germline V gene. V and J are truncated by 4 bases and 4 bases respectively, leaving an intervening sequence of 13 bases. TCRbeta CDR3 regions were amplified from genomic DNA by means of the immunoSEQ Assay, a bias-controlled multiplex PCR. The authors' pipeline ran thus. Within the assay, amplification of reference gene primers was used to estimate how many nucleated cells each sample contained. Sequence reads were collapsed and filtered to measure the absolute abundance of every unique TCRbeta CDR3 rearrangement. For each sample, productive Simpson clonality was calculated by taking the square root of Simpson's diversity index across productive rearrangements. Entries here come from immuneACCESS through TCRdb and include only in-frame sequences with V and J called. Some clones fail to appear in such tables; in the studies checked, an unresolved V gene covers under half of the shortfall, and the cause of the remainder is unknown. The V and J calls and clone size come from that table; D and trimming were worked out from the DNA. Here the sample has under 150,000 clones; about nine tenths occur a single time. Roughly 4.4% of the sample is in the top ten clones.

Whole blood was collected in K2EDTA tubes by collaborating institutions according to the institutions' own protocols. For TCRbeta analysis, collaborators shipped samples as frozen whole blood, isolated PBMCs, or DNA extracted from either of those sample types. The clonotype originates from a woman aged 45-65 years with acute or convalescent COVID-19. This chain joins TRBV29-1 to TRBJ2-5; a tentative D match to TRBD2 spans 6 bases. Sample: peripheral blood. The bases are TGCAGCGTTGTCCCGGGAGTAGGAGAGACCCAGTACTTC. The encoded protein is CSVVPGVGETQYF.